Following are 4 T cell receptor beta chains from one sample sequenced in a study of T cell responses to AZD1222 COVID-19 vaccine. Generated by immunoSEQ multiplex PCR, the TCRdb table keeps only in-frame clones and is missing some. The data hold around 81,000 clones, with about 84% observed a single time. The source material was peripheral blood, sampled on day 0 of AZD1222 vaccination. The receptor source for this set is an adult in good health.

V is TRBV7-9 and J is TRBJ1-6, with TRBD1 matching over 10 bases. The CDR3 consists of 16 residues. Trimming cost V 3 bases and J 4 bases; bases outside gene matches: 3. Germline-derived CDR1 and CDR2 are SEHNR and FQNEAQ (reference sequence). CDR3 amino acids: CASSLGDRGYNSPLHF. The CDR3 DNA reads TGTGCCAGCAGCTTGGGGGACAGGGGTTATAATTCACCCCTCCACTTT. The full variable domain, in which reference TRBV7-9 and TRBJ1-6 provide the parts outside the CDR3, is DTGVSQNPRHKITKRGQNVTFRCDPISEHNRLYWYRQTLGQGPEFLTYFQNEAQLEKSRLLSDRFSAERPKGSFSTLEIQRTEQGDSAMYLCASSLGDRGYNSPLHFGNGTRLTVT.

In its sample, this clone was seen once. J is TRBJ2-7 and V is TRBV10-2; 9 nucleotides line up with TRBD2. Germline CDR1 is WSHSY and CDR2 is SAAADI. The CDR3 runs to 12 residues. The trim removed 8 bases at V and 5 bases at J, leaving 4 bases unmatched. CDR3 bases: TGCGCCAGCCAGCGGGAGGTCAACGAGCAGTACTTC. Its translation is CASQREVNEQYF.

This chain links TRBV12-3 or TRBV12-4 with TRBJ1-2; tentatively, D is TRBD1 (5 bases). This CDR3 is 13 amino acids long. V lost 6 bases to trimming and J lost 3 bases, with 11 bases between them. In DNA, the CDR3 is TGTGCCAGCAGGGGGGACGGTGACTATGGCTACACCTTC. Translation: CASRGDGDYGYTF.

The V call is TRBV4-2, the J call TRBJ2-1, with TRBD1 identical over 7 bases. Germline lookup yields CDR1 LGHNA and CDR2 YNFKEQ. Trimming cost V 6 bases and J 0 bases; bases outside gene matches: 11. CDR3 size: 17 residues. CDR3 DNA: TGTGCCAGCAGTCACCACCCTCGGGACAGCTCCTACAATGAGCAGTTCTTC. Residues: CASSHHPRDSSYNEQFF.